This record covers a single T cell receptor beta chain. What antigen it recognizes has not been identified. Per-base quality was not reported, and no clone a single base away is much larger than it. The cohort consisted of approximately 690 healthy bone marrow donors. Cohort members were all nominally healthy when sampled, although unrecorded immune exposures were likely present. The donor was CMV seronegative and belonged to the group of 320 or so seronegative cohort members. A peripheral blood sample was provided by each donor, and peripheral blood mononuclear cells were used for TCR beta sequencing. Genomic DNA extraction from the blood cell samples was performed with the Qiagen DNeasy Blood Extraction Kit. The data were taken from a study of cytomegalovirus exposure and HLA in healthy donors (dated by TCRdb to 2015 to 2018). Regarding the research as a whole: In an earlier analysis of 550 to 750 of the donors, less than 350 Gb of sequence data and 95 million to 130 million unique TCR beta sequences from 150 million to 200 million T cells were reported. Of the 300 to 500 genotyped donors, 75% to 85% were placed in the genetic ancestry cluster associated with self-reported Caucasian donors. The study used immunosequencing to profile the T cell repertoires of under 700 subjects and linked those repertoires to cytomegalovirus serostatus. Rather than using new phenotypic data, the later analysis identified candidate immune exposures from TCR beta sequences and from how often those sequences occurred across donors. An early release covering roughly 640 HLA-typed donors comprised about 290 gigabases of sequencing data and tens of millions of unique TCR sequences. Donor age, sex, ethnicity and CMV serostatus were compiled alongside the repertoire data. In addition to the first cohort of 666 subjects, a separate validation cohort of over 90 different subjects was used. Four to six DR-DQ haplotypes were handled as single units for association and clustering because linkage in the cohort was strong. The aim of the study was to test whether cataloging public T cell receptors could identify signatures of past pathogen exposure. Across around 400 genotyped donors of the cohort, an average of approximately 220,000 unique TCR beta nucleotide sequences per donor were sequenced, and 15% to 20% of those sequences were non-productive. An earlier analysis of 587 of the donors applied high-throughput TCR beta sequencing to assess whether each TCR beta V gene segment acted as functional or pseudogenic. Every discovery cohort repertoire had been produced on one sequencing platform. The number of typed donors differed by locus: roughly 620-630 for A, B, C, DRB1 and DQB1; 522 for DQA1; 606 for DPA1; and roughly 450 for DPB1. A later analysis re-analyzed previously published TCR beta repertoires from 666 donors and added high-resolution HLA genotyping to study TCR occurrence patterns. High-throughput TCR immunosequencing, statistical association of individual TCRs with disease status, and machine learning were combined to predict cytomegalovirus infection status. In a later genetic analysis, genome-wide SNP genotypes for about 55% of the roughly 670 donors were used, and that subset was treated as a discovery cohort. HLA typing covered class I and class II loci at four-digit resolution.

The library was built by means of the immunoSEQ multiplex PCR assay. The multiplex PCR relied on a mix of 60 forward primers for TCR Vbeta segments and 13 reverse primers for TCR Jbeta segments. Amplification of the CDR3 region of rearranged TCR beta genes was performed with a multiplex PCR assay on genomic DNA. The Illumina HiSeq System was used to sequence the amplified TCR beta libraries as 87-base-pair reads. In the paper's pipeline: A later analysis tallied around 82 million unique TCR beta chains across the 650 to 750 repertoires, and roughly 11 million of those chains were shared by two or more donors. To remove PCR and sequencing errors, raw reads were error-corrected and collapsed into unique sequences using a nearest-neighbor algorithm that merged closely related sequences. To assign V, D and J gene segments, CDR3 sequences were aligned to IMGT reference sequences. For a sequence to be retained, at least a six-nucleotide match to both a V gene segment and a J gene segment was required. A rearrangement was called productive if the CDR3 had no stop codons and remained in frame with V and J, and every other rearrangement was called non-productive. Following IMGT convention, CDR3 was defined as the stretch from the second conserved V-encoded cysteine to the conserved J-encoded phenylalanine. The earlier analysis of approximately 500 of the donors excluded sequences that lacked an unambiguous match to a single V gene segment. An earlier analysis of some 610 of the donors called V segments functional above 56.7% productive rearrangements and segregating when the between-donor standard deviation exceeded 5%. A statistical classification framework was built to diagnose cytomegalovirus status from the catalog of TCR beta chain sequences. In a later analysis, V and J genes were assigned by comparing TCR nucleotide sequences against IMGT/GENE-DB human TR gene sequences. In a later analysis, CDR3 sequences and most-parsimonious VDJ recombination scenarios were assigned using the TCRdist pipeline. In a later analysis, each TCR beta chain was defined by its CDR3 amino acid sequence together with its V-gene family, and reads without a unique V-gene family were excluded. In a later analysis, 500 to 650 highly shared, low-generation-probability nucleotide sequences were removed to address suspected cross-contamination and a sequencing artifact. For each public chain, a later analysis derived a clonal expansion index from normalized ranks of inferred template counts within each repertoire. Generation probabilities in a later analysis came from a VDJ recombination model fitted to out-of-frame rearrangements, and those results were checked against IGoR. In a later analysis, TCR-TCR, TCR-HLA and TCR-CMV co-occurrence was scored with hypergeometric tests, and a repertoire-size bias correction was applied to TCR pairs. To estimate false discovery rates, a later analysis permuted the HLA or CMV assignments 20 times. In a later analysis, co-occurring TCRs were grouped with DBSCAN, and TCRdist sequence similarity was added when clustering was performed within HLA-allele-positive subsets. For co-occurrence clustering, repertoires with fewer than 30,000 or more than 120,000 public chains were excluded, along with roughly five repertoires with anomalous nucleotide sharing. Drawn from immuneACCESS, this table holds only the in-frame rearrangements with V and J called that TCRdb kept. Clones are partly lost; checked studies trace under half to an unresolved V gene and leave the rest unexplained. Clone size and the V and J calls come from that table; the DNA yielded D and trimming. This sample has about 130,000 clones in its table, and about 80% of those were observed once. 1% of the sample is taken by the ten largest.

Results and caveats for the whole study, not just this receptor: The authors suggested that the approach could potentially be generalized to other disease states and immunological phenotypes. According to a later genetic analysis, donors in an Asian-associated ancestry cluster had fewer N-insertions in productive TCRs than the roughly 700-donor mean. Because counts were too low, about 18 rarely observed V segments, including chromosome 9 orphons, were left out of the earlier analysis of 500 to 750 of the donors. Sequencing depth was assumed to be roughly uniform across donors in the presence/absence analyses, though that assumption may not hold. In vitro tests confirmed that a few of the cytomegalovirus-associated TCR beta chains recognize cytomegalovirus antigens. V-gene and J-gene trimming of TCR beta chains was associated with a missense DCLRE1C variant in a later genetic analysis, and the association was replicated in an independent cohort. The study listed 150 to 200 TCR beta chains as associated with cytomegalovirus. Assigning TCR associations to individual alleles was difficult when HLA alleles, especially DR and DQ, strongly co-occurred. HLA typing was unavailable for some donors at each locus, so association tests used only the typed subset. In a later analysis, 15,000 to 20,000 TCR beta sequences were associated with specific HLA alleles at a false discovery rate of 0.05. An earlier analysis of 587 of the donors showed that most TCR beta V segments appeared in productive rearrangements either about 87% or about 30% of the time, which broadly matched IMGT annotations. Correlated functional status among segregating V segments might be attributable to linkage disequilibrium, but an unknown experimental factor could not be ruled out. A further reported finding was that TCR beta sequences accurately predicted the HLA-A and HLA-B alleles for most subjects in the first cohort. Only TCR beta chains were sequenced in this cohort, and the absence of alpha or paired-chain data limited detectable features. A later analysis found that most CMV-associated TCR beta chains appeared HLA-restricted, with HLA associations seemingly driven largely by CMV exposure. Most TCR sequences were seen in very few donors, while some public TCRs were found in many individuals. A cluster of highly shared sequence variants was judged likely to represent a technical artifact of the sequencing pipeline. Compared with equally common non-associated chains, HLA-associated TCR beta chains in a later analysis were more clonally expanded and had lower generation probabilities. CMV serostatus was the only immune exposure information available for the cohort. A later analysis found that TCR association rates varied across HLA loci, with DRB1 alleles showing the most associated TCRs and HLA-C alleles the fewest. The classifier was reported to diagnose cytomegalovirus status with high specificity and sensitivity in both the original cohort and the validation cohort. In a later analysis, several top co-occurrence clusters were reported to appear linked to parvovirus B19, influenza, CMV and Epstein-Barr virus.

The source of this sequence is a man in his forties or fifties in good health and CMV-seronegative. Sequencing used PBMCs.

In nucleotides, the sequence is TGTGCCAGCTCACTAACCTCGGACGCGGGCGACGAGCAGTACTTC. Translated, this is CASSLTSDAGDEQYF. The chain is encoded by TRBV18 joined to TRBJ2-7, with a weak D call of TRBD2 (5 bases match). Based on the germline V gene, the CDR1 and CDR2 sequences are KGHSH and LQKENI. The CDR3, from cysteine to phenylalanine, totals 15 residues. CDR3 DNA is the only sequence kept; it has 45 bases, read in frame from the first base. Trimming removed 4 bases from V and 5 bases from J, leaving 18 bases between the germline ends.